Listed below are T cell receptor beta chains from one sample, sequenced in a study of blood T cells in healthy people across ages. Using its own MiXCR run on the 5' RACE reads, TCRdb lists one record per CDR3 protein. Here the sample spans 1.5 million to 2 million distinct CDR3 sequences, 28% being singletons. Sequenced material: blood. The receptor set was obtained from a young woman in good health. CDR3s leave out the opening cysteine and the closing phenylalanine or tryptophan.

V,J,CDR3
TRBV7-3,TRBJ2-1,ASSLTGAASGGVDNEQF
TRBV20-1,TRBJ2-7,SADRASSYEQY
TRBV7-8,TRBJ2-4,ASSSRGGVAKNIQY
TRBV20-1,TRBJ1-2,SARTGNEGYT
TRBV7-2,TRBJ2-5,ASSSLQTKQY
TRBV20-1,TRBJ1-1,SARITRRNTEAF
TRBV7-6,TRBJ2-1,ASSLIPRGPGNEQF
TRBV7-9,TRBJ2-7,ASSPQRSSYEQY
TRBV5-1,TRBJ2-7,ASSFETGGEQY
TRBV28,TRBJ2-7,ASTRVFEGNEQY
TRBV5-6,TRBJ2-3,ASSRPPVFDTQY
TRBV20-1,TRBJ2-1,SARAVQGLVNEQF
TRBV5-6,TRBJ2-5,ASSLLTGSQETQY
TRBV28,TRBJ1-2,ASSPGDRVSGYT
TRBV9,TRBJ2-7,ASSNPSGTGGEQY
TRBV18,TRBJ2-3,ASSPPGRTTDTQY
TRBV20-1,TRBJ2-1,SAREGGSGNEQF
TRBV7-2,TRBJ2-5,ASSFRTKEETQY
TRBV20-1,TRBJ2-7,SAPQGHSYEQY
TRBV21-1,TRBJ2-1,ASSKVGTSMSYNEQF
TRBV12-3/TRBV12-4,TRBJ2-7,ASSLDQGYEQY
TRBV18,TRBJ2-5,ASSPPGYQETQY
TRBV11-2,TRBJ1-2,ASSQSRDRDGYT
TRBV11-1,TRBJ2-3,ASSLGTYTEDTQY
TRBV10-3,TRBJ1-5,AISGGGQPQH
TRBV30,TRBJ2-1,AWDQGGEQF
TRBV10-3,TRBJ1-5,AISEPIGGVPLRDNQPQH
TRBV11-2,TRBJ1-1,ASSLDPGLEAF
TRBV9,TRBJ2-4,ASSVGQSKFNIQY
TRBV7-9,TRBJ1-4,ASSLAMTGINEKLF
TRBV12-3/TRBV12-4,TRBJ2-7,ASSLSDRGPIYEQY
TRBV2,TRBJ2-3,ASTSSGGTTDTQY
TRBV20-1,TRBJ1-5,SVSAGQTNQPQH
TRBV20-1,TRBJ1-1,SARRPGTQAAEAF
TRBV5-1,TRBJ1-2,ASSYDRAENYGYT
TRBV9,TRBJ2-3,ASSGSGGLIPSTDTQY
TRBV9,TRBJ2-1,ASSVVDRGGNNEQF
TRBV6-1,TRBJ2-5,ASRLAAASSQY
TRBV29-1,TRBJ1-2,SAGRDRGIYGYT
TRBV5-1,TRBJ2-1,ASSNSGAGYNEQF
TRBV12-3/TRBV12-4,TRBJ2-1,ASSSTGTASSYNEQF
TRBV5-1,TRBJ2-7,ASRGLAENEQY
TRBV29-1,TRBJ2-3,SVAKTGMGDTQY
TRBV7-9,TRBJ1-6,ASTPGDRSGSPLH
TRBV4-1,TRBJ2-1,ASSLPGGLAAEQF
TRBV15,TRBJ2-7,ATSRNLGGNIYEQY
TRBV14,TRBJ1-2,ASSQGTGFHGYT
TRBV3-1,TRBJ2-1,ASSRSMGGSYNEQF
TRBV5-4,TRBJ2-3,ASSFASGSVPDTQY
TRBV7-2,TRBJ2-1,ASSSGTSGLSQF
TRBV27,TRBJ2-3,ASATLGENTDTQY
TRBV29-1,TRBJ2-1,SAPSGSYNEQF
TRBV18,TRBJ2-1,ASSPAGAVF